The clone carrying this T cell receptor beta chain was seen a handful of times. A second PCR of roughly 6 to 12 cycles used a sample-barcoded 5' primer and a J-beta primer mix. TCRdb reanalysed the 5' RACE reads using MiXCR and keeps one entry per CDR3 protein. The data hold 800,000 or so distinct CDR3 sequences, with more than 35% observed a single time. The record originates from a study of blood T cells in healthy people across ages. The sample was blood. This TCR came from a man older than 75 in good health.

The chain's CDR3 is CASSVSFYLRTSGTQYNEQFF. CDR3 nucleotide sequence: TGTGCCAGCAGCGTTAGTTTCTATTTAAGGACTAGCGGGACCCAATACAATGAGCAGTTCTTC. This chain links TRBV11-2 with TRBJ2-1, with 12 bases lining up with TRBD2. V shed 5 bases and J 4 bases; nucleotides not matched to a gene: 21. The CDR3 sequence is 21 residues long. CDR1 and CDR2 (germline): SGHAT, FQNNGV.